The sequence of this T cell receptor (beta chain) was determined in a study of CXCR3-negative and CXCR3-positive naive CD8 T cells. General observations from the study: A higher hydrophobicity marked the TRB CDR3s of CXCR3-positive naive cells versus CXCR3-negative naive cells.

To note about this clonotype: Its antigen is still unknown.

UMI-labeled 5' RACE yielded the TRB cDNA libraries. TCRdb reprocessed the 5' RACE reads; each CDR3 protein has one entry and no DNA is given. Its table records tens of thousands of distinct CDR3 sequences. Looked up from germline, CDR1 is SGHDN and CDR2 is FVKESK. The CDR3 is made up of 16 amino acids. Sequenced material: naive CXCR3+ CD8+ T cells from blood. Subset here: CD45RO-CCR7+CD27+CD95- naive CD8+ T cells expressing CXCR3 (TNR3+). The clonotype was recovered from a human donor in good health. Some clones in this sample may be carry-over from other donors' samples. This chain joins TRBV14 and TRBJ2-7; there is no DNA to check the TCRdb D call of TRBD1. This chain's CDR3 is CASSIGGTGWTYEQYF.